Presented here are 32 T cell receptor beta chains from one specimen sequenced in a study of tumor and adjacent non-tumor tissue in lung cancer. A modified ARM-PCR protocol with three rounds of nested PCR amplified TCRbeta. TCRdb re-called the multiplex PCR reads through MiXCR, storing one row per CDR3 protein. The sample includes under 100,000 distinct CDR3 sequences, around 65% seen only once; the top ten take approximately 15%. No cell sorting was done before RNA was extracted from the tissue. Specimen: lung tumor tissue. The source is a man between 65 and 85 years old with non-small cell lung cancer.

This clonotype was counted at least ten times. The chain carries TRBV6-5 and TRBJ2-1; 7 bases fit TRBD2. The CDR3 is 15 amino acids. The germline gives CDR1 MNHEY, CDR2 SVGAGI. V shed 6 bases, J shed 0 bases, and the junction held 5 bases outside the gene matches. CDR3 nucleotide sequence: TGTGCCAGCAGCCACCGCGGGAGCTCCTACAATGAGCAGTTCTTC. Protein sequence: CASSHRGSSYNEQFF.

This clonotype was counted once. The genes are TRBV4-1 and TRBJ1-1; 10 positions agree with TRBD1. Germline trimming cut 6 bases from V and 0 bases from J; bases unmatched to any gene: 19. This CDR3 comprises 20 residues. Germline CDR1 reads MGHRA; CDR2 reads YSYEKL. The CDR3 bases are TGCGCCAGCAGTCCTACGGGATACGGGACAGGGGCCGGAATGAACACTGAAGCTTTCTTT. Translated, it gives CASSPTGYGTGAGMNTEAFF.

With respect to this clonotype: A much larger clone differs by one base, so this may be a read error. The chain uses TRBV6-5 and TRBJ1-4; D not certain. The CDR3 runs to 16 residues. Germline V gene data show CDR1 as MNHEY and CDR2 as SVGAGI. The V end lost 2 bases, the J end lost 1 base, and 11 bases lay between the germline ends. CDR3 nucleotides: TGTGCCAGCAGTTACCGCGGATCCTTAACTAATGAAAAACTGTTTTTT. Encoded protein: CASSYRGSLTNEKLFF.

On this clonotype: A read error is possible here, since a much larger clone lies one base away. The V and J genes are TRBV6-5 and TRBJ1-5; unclear D gene. The CDR3 has 14 amino acids. The germline V gene encodes CDR1 MNHEY and CDR2 SVGAGI. CDR3 sequence (DNA): TGTGCCAACAGTTACAGAAATAGCAATCAGCCCCAGCATTTT. Translation gives CANSYRNSNQPQHF.

V and J are TRBV20-1 and TRBJ1-1, with D tentatively TRBD1 (6 bases). The V end lost 3 bases, the J end lost 4 bases, and 21 bases lay between the germline ends. Germline-derived CDR1 and CDR2 are DFQATT and SNEGSKA (reference sequence). The CDR3 covers 16 residues. CDR3 DNA: TGCAGTGCTAGGAAACAGGGAGCGGTGGTGGGCACTGAAGCTTTCTTT. It is translated as CSARKQGAVVGTEAFF.

A single count supports this clonotype. One junction end disagrees with the germline gene, perhaps due to a read error. CDR3 residues: CSVRAGNQPQLF. CDR3 DNA sequence: TGCAGCGTTCGGGCGGGGAATCAGCCCCAGCTTTTT. J is TRBJ1-5 and V is TRBV29-1; D unresolved. Germline-derived CDR1 and CDR2 are SQVTM and ANQGSEA. The CDR3 has 12 residues.

About this clonotype: A much larger clone differs by one base, so this may be a read error. The chain has TRBV28 and TRBJ1-2; 9 bases agree with TRBD1. The ends lost 2 bases at V and 8 bases at J; junction bases unmatched: 9. The germline V gene encodes CDR1 MDHEN and CDR2 SYDVKM. The CDR3 loop spans 15 amino acids. Here the CDR3 DNA reads TGTGCCAGCAGTTTAATGGGACAGGGATACCAAGGCTACACCTTC. Its protein is CASSLMGQGYQGYTF.

As concerns this clonotype: A much larger clone differs from this one at a single base, so this may be a read error. This chain connects TRBV4-1 to TRBJ2-6; D unresolved. V lost 0 bases and J lost 0, with 9 bases in between. This CDR3 comprises 17 residues. Germline V gene sequence: CDR1 MGHRA, CDR2 YSYEKL. The CDR3 DNA sequence: TGCGCCAGCAGCCAAGAGTGGAGCGTCTCTGGGGCCAACGTCCTGACTTTC. It codes for CASSQEWSVSGANVLTF.

This clonotype appeared once. This clone may be a read error of a much larger clone one base away. Lacking the conserved final phenylalanine or tryptophan, this CDR3 likely reflects a read error. The V and J genes are TRBV11-2 and TRBJ2-2; TRBD2 might be the D (6 bases). Germline V gives CDR1 SGHAT, CDR2 FQNNGV. The CDR3 contains 16 residues. The CDR3 bases are TGTGCCAGCAGCTGGAGCCAACTGACGAACACCGGGGGGCTGTTTTCT. It specifies CASSWSQLTNTGGLFS.

This clonotype was counted only a few times. A much larger clone differs from this one at a single base, so this may be a read error. The chain employs TRBV12-3 or TRBV12-4 and TRBJ1-1; D is possibly TRBD1 (5 bases). V lost 6 bases to trimming and J lost 4 bases, with 12 bases between them. The CDR3 contains 13 residues. The CDR3 loop is CASSRVTVTEAFF. Written as DNA, the CDR3 is TGTGCCAGCAGCAGGGTGACAGTCACTGAAGCTTTCTTT.

This clonotype was picked up many times. V is TRBV6-5 and J is TRBJ2-4; D is uncertain. The CDR3 contains 15 residues. The V end was cut by 0 bases, the J end by 0 bases, with 6 bases between. CDR1 is MNHEY and CDR2 is SVGAGI in the germline V gene. The CDR3 DNA reads as TGTGCCAGCAGTTACTCGGGTCTAGCCAAAAACATTCAGTACTTC. Its translation is CASSYSGLAKNIQYF.

With regard to this clonotype: This clone may be a read error of a much larger clone one base away. This sequence joins TRBV19 and TRBJ2-5, with D unresolved. The germline V gene has CDR1 LNHDA and CDR2 SQIVND (reference sequence). Trimming left V 3 bases short and J 7 bases short, with 15 bases between. The CDR3 spans 14 residues. Here the CDR3 reads CASSMTRATGTQYF. The CDR3 DNA reads as TGTGCCAGTAGTATGACAAGGGCCACGGGGACCCAGTACTTC.

This clonotype was detected many times. The rearrangement uses TRBV5-6 and TRBJ2-4, with 13 bases aligning to TRBD2. The CDR3 extends over 17 amino acids. Germline V gene data show CDR1 as SGHDT and CDR2 as YYEEEE. V lost 4 bases to trimming and J lost 1 base; unmatched junction nucleotides: 5. DNA of the CDR3: TGTGCCAGCAGCACCACTAGCGGGAGGGCCGCCAAAAACATTCAGTACTTC. Its protein is CASSTTSGRAAKNIQYF.

This clonotype was counted many times. This chain connects TRBV12-3 or TRBV12-4 to TRBJ1-1, with a tentative D call TRBD1 (5 bases). Deletions cut 1 base from V and 8 bases from J, with 11 bases between. CDR3 length: 13 amino acids. CDR3 region: CASSLGRGYEAFF. CDR3 nucleotide sequence: TGTGCCAGCAGTTTAGGCCGGGGCTACGAAGCTTTCTTT.

This clonotype was found many times. The CDR3 is CASSSRFRTAGSQPQHF. The CDR3 bases are TGTGCCAGCAGTTCCCGGTTCCGGACCGCGGGCAGTCAGCCCCAGCATTTT. The J gene is TRBJ1-5, the V gene TRBV12-3 or TRBV12-4; D remains ambiguous. This CDR3 has 17 amino acids. V was pared by 4 bases and J by 6 bases, with 22 bases between.

About this clonotype itself: An end of the junction does not agree with germline; a read error may underlie this. The chain joins TRBV11-2 to TRBJ2-2; the D gene is possibly TRBD2 (5 bases). The CDR3 covers 15 residues. Looked up from germline, CDR1 is SGHAT and CDR2 is FQNNGV. The CDR3 sequence: CAISLGTGRTGELFF. Here the CDR3 DNA reads TGTGCCATCAGCTTAGGCACGGGGAGAACCGGGGAGCTGTTCTTT.

The CDR3 DNA reads as TGTGCCAGCAGTATCACAGAGATACGCTCCTATGGCTACACCTTC. Its translation: CASSITEIRSYGYTF. V and J are TRBV12-3 or TRBV12-4 and TRBJ1-2; D remains ambiguous. The V end was cut by 5 bases, the J end by 4 bases, with 17 bases between. There are 15 residues in the CDR3.

A word on this clonotype: A much larger clone sits a single nucleotide away, making a read error possible. The chain carries TRBV20-1 and TRBJ2-1; D ambiguous. Germline V gene data show CDR1 as DFQATT and CDR2 as SNEGSKA (reference sequence). The length of the CDR3 is 15 residues. This chain's CDR3 is CSALSGLGSYNERFF. CDR3 nucleotides: TGCAGTGCCCTTAGTGGGCTGGGCTCCTACAATGAGCGGTTCTTC.

Comment on this clonotype: A junction boundary mismatches the germline segment, possibly from a read error. This chain uses TRBV10-3 with TRBJ1-1, with TRBD1 matching over 9 bases. The CDR3 has 13 amino acids. Germline V CDR1 and CDR2: ENHRY, SYGVKD. The CDR3 sequence: CAINTGTGSSALF. The CDR3 DNA reads as TGTGCCATCAATACCGGGACAGGGAGTTCGGCTCTCTTT.

The rearrangement joins TRBV5-4 to TRBJ2-3; TRBD2 matches 10 bases. CDR1 SGHNT and CDR2 YYREEE come from the germline V gene (reference sequence). The CDR3 runs 16 residues. V lost 0 bases, J lost 8 bases, and 9 bases stayed unmatched. For the CDR3, the DNA is TGTGCCAGCAGCTTGGAAGAGCGGGGGGGTTCAGGTACGCAGTATTTT. It is translated as CASSLEERGGSGTQYF.

The chain joins TRBV14 to TRBJ1-2; TRBD1 aligns across 7 bases. With V trimmed by 4 bases and J by 0 bases, 8 bases remained unmatched. The V gene's germline CDR1 is SGHDN and CDR2 FVKESK. This CDR3 contains 16 residues. The CDR3 spells CASSRGGQLSNYGYTF. The CDR3 region has the DNA TGTGCCAGCAGCCGAGGGGGACAGCTTTCTAACTATGGCTACACCTTC.

This clonotype was found a few times. The chain combines TRBV28 with TRBJ2-7, with D perhaps TRBD2 (5 bases). Germline V CDR1 and CDR2: MDHEN, SYDVKM. This CDR3 has 14 amino acids. V was pared by 8 bases and J by 0 bases, with 14 bases between. CDR3 nucleotide sequence: TGTGCCAGCTCGCCCGGGGTAATCTCCTACGAGCAGTACTTC. It translates to CASSPGVISYEQYF.

In regard to this clonotype: Likely a read error: the CDR3 ends without its conserved phenylalanine or tryptophan. The V and J genes are TRBV20-1 and TRBJ2-3, with a tentative D call TRBD2 (7 bases). This CDR3 is built from 13 residues. CDR1 and CDR2 from the germline V gene are DFQATT and SNEGSKA (reference sequence). The CDR3 loop is CSAHWGGRYTQYL. The CDR3 nucleotides read TGCAGTGCCCACTGGGGGGGCAGATATACACAGTATCTT.

Turning to this clonotype: This likely comes from a read error, as the CDR3 has no conserved phenylalanine or tryptophan at its end. The limits of the CDR3 on the DNA are not certain, so only TCRdb's listed CDR3 is given. This rearrangement joins TRBV11-2 to TRBJ2-3; the table's D call, TRBD1, was not checked against the DNA. Per the germline V gene, CDR1 is SGHAT and CDR2 is FQNNGV. Including both end residues, the CDR3 is 15 amino acids long. CDR3 in amino acids: CASSAGQGLANAQCC.

This clonotype appeared a few times. Its ends do not fully match the called genes, so a read error is possible. V gene TRBV5-1 combines with J gene TRBJ1-4; D gene unclear. Germline V CDR1 and CDR2: SGHRS, YFSETQ. This CDR3 contains 15 residues. CDR3 sequence: CASTRSRATNGKLFF. CDR3 nucleotides: TGCGCCAGCACCCGCTCGAGGGCAACTAATGGAAAACTGTTTTTT.

V and J are TRBV20-1 and TRBJ2-1; the D gene could be TRBD1 or TRBD2 (6 bases each). Per germline, CDR1 DFQATT and CDR2 SNEGSKA (reference sequence). The CDR3 sequence is 16 residues long. Trimming removed 3 bases at V and 1 base at J, with 16 bases between. CDR3 loop: CSARDEGGSSYNEQFF. In DNA, the CDR3 is TGCAGTGCTAGGGATGAGGGGGGAAGTTCCTACAATGAGCAGTTCTTC.

With respect to this clonotype: A read error may explain this, as a much larger clone is one base away. The V gene is TRBV6-1, the J gene TRBJ2-7; 7 bases agree with TRBD1. Germline CDR1 and CDR2: MNHNS and SASEGT. CDR3 length equals 13 residues. CDR3 DNA sequence: TGTGCCTGCAGGAACAGGGGAGCCTACGAGCAGTACTTC. Its translation: CACRNRGAYEQYF.

Remarks on this clonotype: At one of its ends the junction is not consistent with the germline gene, which may arise from a read error. V and J are TRBV30 and TRBJ1-2; weak D call: TRBD1 (5 bases). This CDR3 is 14 amino acids long. Germline V gene data show CDR1 as GTSNPN and CDR2 as SVGIG (reference sequence). CDR3 nucleotide sequence: TGTGCCTGCCCCGGACACCTCGATTCCCTTGGCTGCACCTTC. This translates into CACPGHLDSLGCTF.

This clonotype came up many times. This chain connects TRBV5-4 to TRBJ2-1; no firm D call. CDR1 and CDR2 from the germline V gene are SGHNT and YYREEE (reference sequence). The CDR3 has 14 residues. V lost 0 bases, J lost 9 bases, and 13 bases lay in between. The DNA for the CDR3 is TGTGCCAGCAGCTTGGGGATTCCATCATCTGAGCAGTTCTTC. Protein product: CASSLGIPSSEQFF.

V and J are TRBV24-1 and TRBJ2-3, with D perhaps TRBD1 (6 bases). This CDR3 spans 16 amino acids. CDR1 is KGHDR and CDR2 is SFDVKD in the germline V gene. The V and J ends lost 5 bases and 5 bases respectively, with 19 bases between them. The CDR3 protein is CATSGSYQGNGDTQYF. For the CDR3, the DNA is TGTGCCACCAGTGGTAGTTATCAGGGGAATGGAGATACGCAGTATTTT.

The chain is built from TRBV11-2 and TRBJ2-2; perhaps D is TRBD1 or TRBD2 (5 bases each). The V end lost 4 bases, the J end lost 11 bases, and 17 bases lay between the germline ends. Germline V gives CDR1 SGHAT, CDR2 FQNNGV. The length of the CDR3 is 14 residues. The CDR3, as DNA: TGTGCCAGCAGCTCACTGGGACCACGTGGAGAGCTGTTTTTT. Its protein is CASSSLGPRGELFF.

With respect to this clonotype: Germline is not matched at one junction end, which may reflect a read error. The genes are TRBV6-5 and TRBJ2-6, with D possibly TRBD1 on 5 matching bases. The CDR3 is 14 amino acids. Germline V gene data show CDR1 as MNHEY and CDR2 as SVGAGI. The CDR3 DNA follows: TGTGCCACCAGTTACTCGGCTGGGGCCAACATCCTGACATTC. Amino acids: CATSYSAGANILTF.